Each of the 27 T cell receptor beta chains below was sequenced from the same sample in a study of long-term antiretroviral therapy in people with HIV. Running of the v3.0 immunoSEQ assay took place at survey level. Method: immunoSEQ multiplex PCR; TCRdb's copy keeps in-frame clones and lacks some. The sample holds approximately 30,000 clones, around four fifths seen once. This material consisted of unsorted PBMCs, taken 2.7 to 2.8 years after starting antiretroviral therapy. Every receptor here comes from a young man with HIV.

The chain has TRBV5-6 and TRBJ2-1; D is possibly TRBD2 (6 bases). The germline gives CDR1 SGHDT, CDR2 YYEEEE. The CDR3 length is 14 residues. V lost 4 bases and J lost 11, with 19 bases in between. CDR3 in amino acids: CASSPVGRGTQQFF. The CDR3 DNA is TGTGCCAGCAGCCCCGTCGGGAGAGGGACCCAGCAGTTCTTC.

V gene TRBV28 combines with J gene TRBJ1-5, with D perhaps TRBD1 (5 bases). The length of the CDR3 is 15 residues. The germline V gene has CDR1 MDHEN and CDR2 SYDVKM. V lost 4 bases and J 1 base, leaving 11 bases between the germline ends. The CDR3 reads CASSWGRGSNQPQHF. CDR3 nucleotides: TGTGCCAGCAGTTGGGGGAGGGGCAGCAATCAGCCCCAGCATTTT.

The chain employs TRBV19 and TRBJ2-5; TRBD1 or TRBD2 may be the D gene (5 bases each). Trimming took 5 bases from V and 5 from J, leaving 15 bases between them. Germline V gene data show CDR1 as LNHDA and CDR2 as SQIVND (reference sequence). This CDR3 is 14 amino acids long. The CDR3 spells CASSPSRGVETQYF. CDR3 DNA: TGTGCCAGTAGTCCCTCTCGAGGGGTGGAGACCCAGTACTTC.

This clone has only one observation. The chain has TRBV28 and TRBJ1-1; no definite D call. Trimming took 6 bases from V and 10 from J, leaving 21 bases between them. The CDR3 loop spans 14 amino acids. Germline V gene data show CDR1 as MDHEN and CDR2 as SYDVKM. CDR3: CASRPPGAAPGAFF. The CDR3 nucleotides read TGTGCCAGCAGGCCACCCGGAGCCGCCCCTGGAGCTTTCTTT. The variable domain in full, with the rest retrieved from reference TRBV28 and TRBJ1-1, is DVKVTQSSRYLVKRTGEKVFLECVQDMDHENMFWYRQDPGLGLRLIYFSYDVKMKEKGDIPEGYSVSREKKERFSLILESASTNQTSMYLCASRPPGAAPGAFFGQGTRLTVV.

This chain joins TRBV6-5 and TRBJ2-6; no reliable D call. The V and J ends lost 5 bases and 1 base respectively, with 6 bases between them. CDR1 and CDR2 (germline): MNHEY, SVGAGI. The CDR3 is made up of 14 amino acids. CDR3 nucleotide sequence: TGTGCCAGCAGTATGGAATCTGGGGCCAACGTCCTGACTTTC. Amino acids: CASSMESGANVLTF.

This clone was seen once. The CDR3 sequence: CASSPRLAGPQYF. The CDR3 nucleotides read TGTGCCAGCAGTCCTCGACTAGCGGGACCCCAGTACTTC. The genes are TRBV27 and TRBJ2-5; 11 nucleotides agree with TRBD2. V trimming: 5 bases; J trimming: 9 bases; junction bases outside the gene matches: 5. The CDR3 is made up of 13 amino acids. Looked up from germline, CDR1 is MNHEY and CDR2 is SMNVEV (reference sequence).

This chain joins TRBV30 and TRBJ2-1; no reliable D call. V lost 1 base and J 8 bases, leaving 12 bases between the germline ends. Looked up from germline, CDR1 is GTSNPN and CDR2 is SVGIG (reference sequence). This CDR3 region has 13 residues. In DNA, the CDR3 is TGTGCCTGGAGTGCGGTAGCCCGCGATGAGCAGTTCTTC. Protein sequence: CAWSAVARDEQFF. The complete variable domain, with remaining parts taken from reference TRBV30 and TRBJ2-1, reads SQTIHQWPATLVQPVGSPLSLECTVEGTSNPNLYWYRQAAGRGLQLLFYSVGIGQISSEVPQNLSASRPQDRQFILSSKKLLLSDSGFYLCAWSAVARDEQFFGPGTRLTVL.

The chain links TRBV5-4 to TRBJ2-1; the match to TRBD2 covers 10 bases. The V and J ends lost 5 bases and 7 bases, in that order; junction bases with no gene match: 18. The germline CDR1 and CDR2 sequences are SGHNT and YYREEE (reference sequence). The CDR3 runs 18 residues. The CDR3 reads CASRSGIAGGPTGNEQFF. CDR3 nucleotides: TGTGCCAGCAGATCCGGCATAGCGGGGGGACCTACAGGAAATGAGCAGTTCTTC. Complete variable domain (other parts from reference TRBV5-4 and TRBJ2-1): ETGVTQSPTHLIKTRGQQVTLRCSSQSGHNTVSWYQQALGQGPQFIFQYYREEENGRGNFPPRFSGLQFPNYSSELNVNALELDDSALYLCASRSGIAGGPTGNEQFFGPGTRLTVL.

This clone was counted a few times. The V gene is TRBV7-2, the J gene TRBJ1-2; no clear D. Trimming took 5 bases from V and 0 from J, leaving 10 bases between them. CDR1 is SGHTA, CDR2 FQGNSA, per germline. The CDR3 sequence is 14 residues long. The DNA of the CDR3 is TGTGCCAGCAGCCGAGACGGATCTAACTATGGCTACACCTTC. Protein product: CASSRDGSNYGYTF.

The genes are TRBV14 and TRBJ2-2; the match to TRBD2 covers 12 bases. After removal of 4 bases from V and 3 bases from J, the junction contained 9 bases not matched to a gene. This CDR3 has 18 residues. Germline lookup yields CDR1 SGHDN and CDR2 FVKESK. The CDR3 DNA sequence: TGTGCCAGCAGCCCTCCTGGACTAGCGGGAATGTACACCGGGGAGCTGTTTTTT. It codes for CASSPPGLAGMYTGELFF.

CDR3 protein: CASSVSSVPSYEQYF. DNA for the CDR3: TGTGCCAGCAGCGTCTCTAGCGTACCTTCCTACGAGCAGTACTTC. This chain joins TRBV9 and TRBJ2-7; tentative D call: TRBD2 (6 bases). Trimming pared 2 bases from V and 1 base from J, leaving 13 bases between. Germline loops: CDR1 SGDLS, CDR2 YYNGEE. The CDR3 runs 15 residues.

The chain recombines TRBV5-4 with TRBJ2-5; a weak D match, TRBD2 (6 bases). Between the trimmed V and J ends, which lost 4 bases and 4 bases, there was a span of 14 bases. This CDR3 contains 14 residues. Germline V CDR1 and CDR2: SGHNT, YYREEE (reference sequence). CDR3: CASSPKGRRETQYF. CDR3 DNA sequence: TGTGCCAGCAGCCCTAAAGGGAGGCGAGAGACCCAGTACTTC.

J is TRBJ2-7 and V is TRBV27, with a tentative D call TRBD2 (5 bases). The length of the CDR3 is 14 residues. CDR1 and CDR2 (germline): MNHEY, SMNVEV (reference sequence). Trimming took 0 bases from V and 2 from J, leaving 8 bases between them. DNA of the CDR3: TGTGCCAGCAGTTTATCGACGAGGGCCTACGAGCAGTACTTC. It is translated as CASSLSTRAYEQYF.

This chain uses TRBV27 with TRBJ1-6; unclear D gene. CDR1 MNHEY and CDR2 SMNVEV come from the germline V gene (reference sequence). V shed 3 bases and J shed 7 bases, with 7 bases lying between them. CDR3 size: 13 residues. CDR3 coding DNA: TGTGCCAGCAGTTTTGATCCAAATTCACCCCTCCACTTT. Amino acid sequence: CASSFDPNSPLHF.

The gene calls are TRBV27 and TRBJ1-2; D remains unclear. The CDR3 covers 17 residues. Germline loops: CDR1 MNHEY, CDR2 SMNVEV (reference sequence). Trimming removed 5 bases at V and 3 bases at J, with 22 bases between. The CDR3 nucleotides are TGTGCCAGCAGTCTGACACAGAACACTCAGTTGGACTATGGCTACACCTTC. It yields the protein CASSLTQNTQLDYGYTF.

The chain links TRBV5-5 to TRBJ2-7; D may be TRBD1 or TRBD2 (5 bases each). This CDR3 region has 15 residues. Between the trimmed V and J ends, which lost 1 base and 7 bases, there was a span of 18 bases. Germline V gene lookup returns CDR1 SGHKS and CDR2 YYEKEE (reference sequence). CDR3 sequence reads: CASSLSGTGAWEQYF. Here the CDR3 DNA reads TGTGCCAGCAGCTTGTCCGGGACGGGTGCTTGGGAGCAGTACTTC.

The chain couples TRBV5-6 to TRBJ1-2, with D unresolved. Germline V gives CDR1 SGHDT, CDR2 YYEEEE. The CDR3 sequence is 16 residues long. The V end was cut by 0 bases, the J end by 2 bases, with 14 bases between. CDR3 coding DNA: TGTGCCAGCAGCTTGGAGGGCCCAATTAAAAACTATGGCTACACCTTC. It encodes CASSLEGPIKNYGYTF.

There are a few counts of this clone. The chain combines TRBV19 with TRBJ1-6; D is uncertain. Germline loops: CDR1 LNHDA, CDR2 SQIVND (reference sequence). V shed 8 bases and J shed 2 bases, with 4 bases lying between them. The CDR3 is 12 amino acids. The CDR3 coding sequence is TGTGCCAGTCGAACCTATAATTCACCCCTCCACTTT. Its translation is CASRTYNSPLHF.

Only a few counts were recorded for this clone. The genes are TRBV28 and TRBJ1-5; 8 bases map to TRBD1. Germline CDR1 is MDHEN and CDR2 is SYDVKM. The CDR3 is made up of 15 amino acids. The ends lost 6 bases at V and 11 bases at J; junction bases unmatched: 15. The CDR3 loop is CASRPNLGQGRTQHF. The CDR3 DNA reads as TGTGCCAGCAGGCCTAACCTCGGACAGGGACGGACCCAGCATTTT.

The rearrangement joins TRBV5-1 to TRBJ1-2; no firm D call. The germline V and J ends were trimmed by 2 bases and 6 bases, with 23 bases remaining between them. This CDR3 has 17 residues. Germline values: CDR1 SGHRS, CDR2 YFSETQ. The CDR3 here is CASSFGRGFVMRDGYTF. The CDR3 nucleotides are TGCGCCAGCAGCTTCGGGCGGGGATTTGTGATGCGTGATGGCTACACCTTC.

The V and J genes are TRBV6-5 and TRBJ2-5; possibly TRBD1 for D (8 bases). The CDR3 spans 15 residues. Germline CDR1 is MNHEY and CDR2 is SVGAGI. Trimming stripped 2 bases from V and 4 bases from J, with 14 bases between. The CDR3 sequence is CASSYDRGGRETQYF. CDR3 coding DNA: TGTGCCAGCAGTTACGACAGGGGAGGGAGAGAGACCCAGTACTTC.

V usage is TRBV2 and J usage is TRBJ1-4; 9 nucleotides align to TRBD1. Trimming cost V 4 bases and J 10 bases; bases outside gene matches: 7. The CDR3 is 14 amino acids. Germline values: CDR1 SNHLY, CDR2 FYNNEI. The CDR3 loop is CASSVRTGVGKLFF. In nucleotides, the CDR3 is TGTGCCAGCAGTGTCCGGACAGGGGTCGGAAAACTGTTTTTT.

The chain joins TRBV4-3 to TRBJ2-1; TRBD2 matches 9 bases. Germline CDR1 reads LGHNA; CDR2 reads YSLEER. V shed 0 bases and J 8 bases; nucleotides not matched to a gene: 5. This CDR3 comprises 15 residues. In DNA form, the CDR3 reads TGCGCCAGCAGCCAAGAGCCAGCGGGAGGAGATGAGCAGTTCTTC. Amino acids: CASSQEPAGGDEQFF.

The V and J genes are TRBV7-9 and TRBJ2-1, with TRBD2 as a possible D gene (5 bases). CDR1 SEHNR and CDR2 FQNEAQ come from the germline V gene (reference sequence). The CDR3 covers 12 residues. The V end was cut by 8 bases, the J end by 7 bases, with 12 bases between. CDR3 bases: TGTGCCAGCGGGAGCCCCACTAATGAGCAGTTCTTC. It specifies CASGSPTNEQFF.

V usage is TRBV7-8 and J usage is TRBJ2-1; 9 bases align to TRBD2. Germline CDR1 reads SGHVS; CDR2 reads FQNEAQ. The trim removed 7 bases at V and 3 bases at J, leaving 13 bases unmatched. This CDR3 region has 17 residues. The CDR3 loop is CASIQAGGPLIYNEQFF. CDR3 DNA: TGTGCCAGCATCCAGGCGGGAGGGCCCTTAATCTACAATGAGCAGTTCTTC.

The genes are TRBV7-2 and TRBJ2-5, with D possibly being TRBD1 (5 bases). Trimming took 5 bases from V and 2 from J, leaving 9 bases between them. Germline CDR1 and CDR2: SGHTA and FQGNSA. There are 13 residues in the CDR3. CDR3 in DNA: TGTGCCAGCAGCCCGACAGCTCAAGAGACCCAGTACTTC. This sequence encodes CASSPTAQETQYF.

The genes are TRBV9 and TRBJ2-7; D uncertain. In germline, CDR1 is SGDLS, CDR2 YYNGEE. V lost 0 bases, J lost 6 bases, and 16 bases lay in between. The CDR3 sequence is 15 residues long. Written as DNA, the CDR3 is TGTGCCAGCAGCGTAGGCCGGCACAAGGGTTCCGAGCAGTACTTC. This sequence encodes CASSVGRHKGSEQYF.